The 16 T cell receptor beta chains listed next were all sequenced from one sample in a study of cytomegalovirus exposure and HLA in healthy donors (dated by TCRdb to the late 2010s). Library creation used the immunoSEQ multiplex PCR assay. For the multiplex PCR, a mixture combining 60 forward primers for TCR Vbeta segments and 13 reverse primers for TCR Jbeta segments was used. TCRdb stores this immuneACCESS table with in-frame sequences only. Part of the clones is absent; in the studies checked, under half of the shortfall reflects unresolved V genes, and no reason is known for the rest. In this sample the table shows around 130,000 clones, roughly 85% of which occur a single time. About 1% of the sample is in the top ten clones. Sequenced sample: PBMCs. These receptors all stem from a boy between 10 and 17 years old in good health and CMV-seronegative.

The chain is built from TRBV10-3 and TRBJ2-2, with unresolved D. The length of the CDR3 is 12 residues. Germline CDR1 is ENHRY and CDR2 is SYGVKD. V was shortened by 6 bases and J by 3 bases, with 5 bases between the two germline ends. The CDR3 reads CAIRADTGELFF. In DNA form, the CDR3 reads TGTGCCATCAGGGCGGACACCGGGGAGCTGTTTTTT.

V and J are TRBV19 and TRBJ1-5; D may be TRBD1 (5 bases). V lost 7 bases and J lost 7, with 20 bases in between. The CDR3 sequence is 15 residues long. CDR1 LNHDA and CDR2 SQIVND come from the germline V gene (reference sequence). The CDR3 nucleotides are TGTGCCAGTAATATTGACAGCTCCGTGGGGCAGCCCCAGCATTTT. Translating it yields CASNIDSSVGQPQHF.

This sequence joins TRBV7-6 and TRBJ2-1, with a tentative D call TRBD2 (5 bases). This CDR3 contains 13 residues. With 5 bases removed from V and 10 bases from J, the gap between germline ends came to 15 bases. Germline lookup yields CDR1 SGHVS and CDR2 FNYEAQ. The CDR3 region is CASSLRDQREQFF. In nucleotides, the CDR3 is TGTGCCAGCAGCCTTAGAGATCAGCGGGAGCAGTTCTTC. The complete variable domain, with remaining parts taken from reference TRBV7-6 and TRBJ2-1, reads GAGVSQSPRYKVTKRGQDVALRCDPISGHVSLYWYRQALGQGPEFLTYFNYEAQQDKSGLPNDRFSAERPEGSISTLTIQRTEQRDSAMYRCASSLRDQREQFFGPGTRLTVL.

This sequence joins TRBV4-1 and TRBJ2-5; D perhaps matches TRBD2 (5 bases). V was trimmed by 3 bases and J by 1 base, leaving 12 bases between them. The V gene's germline CDR1 is MGHRA and CDR2 YSYEKL. This CDR3 region has 15 residues. The CDR3 spells CASSQDWYSQETQYF. CDR3 sequence (DNA): TGCGCCAGCAGCCAGGACTGGTACTCCCAAGAGACCCAGTACTTC.

The chain has TRBV2 and TRBJ2-3, with TRBD2 matching over 9 bases. The CDR3 has 18 amino acids. Germline CDR1 SNHLY, CDR2 FYNNEI. V shed 2 bases and J 6 bases; nucleotides not matched to a gene: 15. CDR3 sequence (DNA): TGTGCCAGCAGTGAATCGTTGGCTAGCGGGATCCTTTTGGATACGCAGTATTTT. Residues: CASSESLASGILLDTQYF.

The chain links TRBV5-1 to TRBJ1-1; 7 bases are a match to TRBD1. This CDR3 region has 14 residues. The V gene's germline CDR1 is SGHRS and CDR2 YFSETQ. The V segment lost 3 bases and the J segment 4 bases; nucleotides outside the gene matches: 6. CDR3 amino acids: CASSSGQDSTEAFF. The CDR3 DNA is TGCGCCAGCAGCTCCGGACAGGACTCCACTGAAGCTTTCTTT.

This clone is a singleton in its sample. This chain joins TRBV30 and TRBJ2-1; a weak D match, TRBD2 (6 bases). The germline V gene encodes CDR1 GTSNPN and CDR2 SVGIG (reference sequence). Between the trimmed V and J ends, which lost 5 bases and 9 bases, there was a span of 11 bases. The CDR3 is 11 amino acids. CDR3 DNA: TGTGCCTGGGAGGGAGGCGGTGAGCAGTTCTTC. Protein product: CAWEGGGEQFF.

The chain is built from TRBV2 and TRBJ2-3; D unresolved. The length of the CDR3 is 12 residues. V shed 8 bases and J shed 0 bases, with 6 bases lying between them. Germline lookup yields CDR1 SNHLY and CDR2 FYNNEI. CDR3 amino acids: CASSYSTDTQYF. CDR3 in DNA: TGTGCCAGCTCCTACAGCACAGATACGCAGTATTTT. Using reference TRBV2 and TRBJ2-3 for the parts outside the CDR3, the full variable domain is EPEVTQTPSHQVTQMGQEVILRCVPISNHLYFYWYRQILGQKVEFLVSFYNNEISEKSEIFDDQFSVERPDGSNFTLKIRSTKLEDSAMYFCASSYSTDTQYFGPGTRLTVL.

The CDR3 sequence: CSVGQGDGYTF. The CDR3 region has the DNA TGCAGCGTCGGACAGGGGGATGGCTACACCTTC. The chain links TRBV29-1 to TRBJ1-2; 10 bases map to TRBD1. The CDR3 has 11 amino acids. Losses at the gene ends were 6 bases for V and 6 bases for J; bases not matched to a gene: 1. The germline CDR1 and CDR2 sequences are SQVTM and ANQGSEA.

The chain employs TRBV11-1 and TRBJ2-3; 9 nucleotides align to TRBD1. This CDR3 is built from 16 residues. V shed 5 bases and J 4 bases; nucleotides not matched to a gene: 10. The germline V gene has CDR1 SGHAT and CDR2 FQDESV (reference sequence). This CDR3 is CASSPFGQGFPDTQYF. CDR3 coding DNA: TGTGCCAGCAGCCCTTTCGGACAGGGGTTTCCAGATACGCAGTATTTT. The full variable domain, its missing parts supplied by reference TRBV11-1 and TRBJ2-3, is EAEVAQSPRYKITEKSQAVAFWCDPISGHATLYWYRQILGQGPELLVQFQDESVVDDSQLPKDRFSAERLKGVDSTLKIQPAELGDSAMYLCASSPFGQGFPDTQYFGPGTRLTVL.

This rearrangement joins TRBV7-9 to TRBJ1-1; D remains ambiguous. Germline CDR1 reads SEHNR; CDR2 reads FQNEAQ (reference sequence). With 3 bases removed from V and 7 bases from J, the gap between germline ends came to 12 bases. This CDR3 region has 13 residues. This chain's CDR3 is CASSLREGLEAFF. DNA for the CDR3: TGTGCCAGCAGCTTGAGGGAAGGTCTTGAAGCTTTCTTT.

J is TRBJ2-7 and V is TRBV13, with 7 positions matching TRBD2. CDR1 PRHDT and CDR2 FYEKMQ come from the germline V gene (reference sequence). The junction had 7 bases not matched to a gene; V was cut back by 0 bases and J by 5 bases. This CDR3 has 15 residues. DNA for the CDR3: TGTGCCAGCAGCTTAGGCGCGAGCGGGACCCACGAGCAGTACTTC. Protein product: CASSLGASGTHEQYF. The whole variable domain, filled in from reference TRBV13 and TRBJ2-7, reads AAGVIQSPRHLIKEKRETATLKCYPIPRHDTVYWYQQGPGQDPQFLISFYEKMQSDKGSIPDRFSAQQFSDYHSELNMSSLELGDSALYFCASSLGASGTHEQYFGPGTRLTVT.

The chain joins TRBV2 to TRBJ2-5; 9 bases fit TRBD1. The ends lost 6 bases at V and 5 bases at J; junction bases unmatched: 7. Germline CDR1 is SNHLY and CDR2 is FYNNEI. The CDR3 is 14 amino acids. The CDR3 DNA sequence: TGTGCCAGCAGAGGAGACAGGGGGGACGAGACCCAGTACTTC. It encodes CASRGDRGDETQYF.

The V call is TRBV10-3, the J call TRBJ2-7; tentatively, D is TRBD1 (6 bases). This CDR3 region has 15 residues. The V end lost 3 bases, the J end lost 3 bases, and 15 bases lay between the germline ends. CDR1 and CDR2 (germline): ENHRY, SYGVKD. CDR3 region: CAISERAGVSYEQYF. The CDR3 DNA reads TGTGCCATCAGTGAACGGGCAGGGGTGAGCTACGAGCAGTACTTC.

This chain uses TRBV30 with TRBJ2-5, with 10 bases lining up with TRBD1. The CDR3 consists of 17 residues. With V trimmed by 3 bases and J by 2 bases, 12 bases remained unmatched. Germline V lookup: CDR1 GTSNPN, CDR2 SVGIG (reference sequence). CDR3 nucleotides: TGTGCCTGGAGCGGACCCTGGACAGGGGGATGGCAAGAGACCCAGTACTTC. As protein: CAWSGPWTGGWQETQYF.

The CDR3: CASSYGTGSYEQYF. The CDR3 DNA follows: TGTGCCAGCTCCTACGGGACAGGGTCTTACGAGCAGTACTTC. V is TRBV18 and J is TRBJ2-7; 9 bases fit TRBD1. Germline V lookup: CDR1 KGHSH, CDR2 LQKENI. J lost 4 bases, V lost 6 bases, and 7 bases had no gene match. The CDR3 spans 14 residues.